These 7 T cell receptor beta chains came from one sample sequenced in a study of cytomegalovirus exposure and HLA in healthy donors. Primers for the PCR totalled 60 Vbeta and 13 Jbeta. Libraries were prepared by immunoSEQ multiplex PCR; TCRdb keeps only in-frame clonotypes and omits some of them. The sample contains about 150,000 clones, roughly three quarters of which appear only once. The material sequenced was PBMCs. The receptors were gathered from a woman in her thirties or forties in good health and CMV-seronegative.

V usage is TRBV29-1 and J usage is TRBJ1-2, with 7 bases identical to TRBD1. CDR3 length: 12 residues. Germline CDR1 and CDR2: SQVTM and ANQGSEA. V gave up 2 bases and J gave up 8 bases; unmatched junction bases: 5. The DNA of the CDR3 is TGCAGCGTTGAAAAGGGGGCGCGGGGCTACACCTTC. Protein: CSVEKGARGYTF.

The CDR3 loop is CAWIGLAGANSYEQYF. The CDR3 DNA is TGTGCCTGGATCGGACTAGCGGGGGCCAACTCCTACGAGCAGTACTTC. The chain recombines TRBV30 with TRBJ2-7; 13 nucleotides agree with TRBD2. The CDR3 sequence is 16 residues long. The V and J ends lost 4 bases and 0 bases, in that order; junction bases with no gene match: 6. Germline CDR1 GTSNPN, CDR2 SVGIG (reference sequence).

The chain is built from TRBV10-1 and TRBJ1-1, with 7 bases identical to TRBD1. From germline, CDR1 is WNHNN and CDR2 SYGVQD (reference sequence). V lost 0 bases to trimming and J lost 1 base; unmatched junction nucleotides: 2. The CDR3 loop spans 15 amino acids. CDR3 residues: CASSESYRGNTEAFF. The CDR3 DNA sequence: TGCGCCAGCAGTGAGTCGTACAGGGGGAACACTGAAGCTTTCTTT.

The chain combines TRBV5-1 with TRBJ2-3, with TRBD2 matching 8 bases. The J segment lost 5 bases and the V segment lost 3 bases, leaving 8 bases of the junction unmatched. Per the germline V gene, CDR1 is SGHRS and CDR2 is YFSETQ. CDR3 length: 15 amino acids. CDR3 protein: CASSSSGGPGDTQYF. The DNA for the CDR3 is TGCGCCAGCAGCTCCAGCGGGGGACCCGGAGATACGCAGTATTTT.

The chain carries TRBV11-2 and TRBJ1-1, with 8 positions matching TRBD1. V shed 3 bases, J shed 4 bases, and the junction held 1 base outside the gene matches. Germline V gene lookup returns CDR1 SGHAT and CDR2 FQNNGV. The CDR3 runs 13 residues. The CDR3 protein is CASSFTGGTEAFF. The CDR3 DNA is TGTGCCAGCAGCTTTACAGGGGGCACTGAAGCTTTCTTT. The whole variable domain, remainder taken from reference TRBV11-2 and TRBJ1-1, is EAGVAQSPRYKIIEKRQSVAFWCNPISGHATLYWYQQILGQGPKLLIQFQNNGVVDDSQLPKDRFSAERLKGVDSTLKIQPAKLEDSAVYLCASSFTGGTEAFFGQGTRLTVV.

The V call is TRBV30, the J call TRBJ1-1; perhaps TRBD1 as D (6 bases). Trimming took off 7 bases at V and 4 bases at J, with 10 bases between the two ends. The germline V gene encodes CDR1 GTSNPN and CDR2 SVGIG (reference sequence). CDR3 size: 11 residues. The DNA for the CDR3 is TGTGCCTTACAGGGCCCCACTGAAGCTTTCTTT. This gives the protein CALQGPTEAFF.

V usage is TRBV7-2 and J usage is TRBJ1-1; D remains unclear. CDR3 size: 14 residues. Germline V gene lookup returns CDR1 SGHTA and CDR2 FQGNSA. The germline V and J ends were trimmed by 3 bases and 1 base, with 9 bases remaining between them. CDR3 in amino acids: CASSFWSANTEAFF. In nucleotides, the CDR3 is TGTGCCAGCAGCTTTTGGAGTGCGAACACTGAAGCTTTCTTT.